The 25 T cell receptor beta chains reported below all come from one sample, sequenced in a study of cytomegalovirus exposure and HLA in healthy donors. TCRdb's copy holds only in-frame clones and misses some; the assay was immunoSEQ multiplex PCR. There are about 220,000 clones in the sample; just over 85% occur only once, and about 3% lies in the top ten. The sequencing sample was made of PBMCs. These receptors all come from a woman aged 18-35 years in good health and CMV-seronegative.

The J gene is TRBJ1-5, the V gene TRBV10-2; maybe TRBD1 (6 bases). The CDR3 extends over 14 amino acids. Trimming cost V 3 bases and J 7 bases, with 13 bases left between them. Looked up from germline, CDR1 is WSHSY and CDR2 is SAAADI. The chain's CDR3 is CASSEQGRGQPQHF. For the CDR3, the DNA is TGCGCCAGCAGTGAACAGGGAAGAGGACAGCCCCAGCATTTT.

The chain carries TRBV4-1 and TRBJ2-3; D gene uncertain. The V gene's germline CDR1 is MGHRA and CDR2 YSYEKL. The CDR3 is 16 amino acids. V was shortened by 4 bases and J by 1 base, with 15 bases between the two germline ends. In nucleotides, the CDR3 is TGCGCCAGCAGCCGAGAGGAAGGAGTCGGCACAGATACGCAGTATTTT. Translating it yields CASSREEGVGTDTQYF.

This chain connects TRBV11-3 to TRBJ1-2; maybe TRBD1 (5 bases). Per germline, CDR1 SGHNT and CDR2 YENEEA. The CDR3 sequence is 16 residues long. Trimming shortened V by 0 bases and J by 4 bases, and 15 bases separated the two germline ends. The CDR3 loop is CASSLDGIGALYGYTF. The CDR3 DNA is TGTGCCAGCAGCTTAGATGGTATAGGGGCCCTCTATGGCTACACCTTC.

J is TRBJ1-2 and V is TRBV20-1, with D perhaps TRBD1 (6 bases). The CDR3 runs to 10 residues. The germline V gene has CDR1 DFQATT and CDR2 SNEGSKA (reference sequence). V was pared by 3 bases and J by 8 bases, with 7 bases between. The CDR3 nucleotides are TGCAGTGCTAGCGGACAGGGCTACACCTTC. Its translation is CSASGQGYTF.

This chain uses TRBV5-6 with TRBJ2-1; 7 positions agree with TRBD1. The CDR3 length is 14 residues. Germline CDR1 reads SGHDT; CDR2 reads YYEEEE. With V trimmed by 4 bases and J by 8 bases, 9 bases remained unmatched. CDR3: CASSRYRGAYEQFF. CDR3 nucleotides: TGTGCCAGCAGCCGTTACAGGGGCGCTTATGAGCAGTTCTTC.

The rearrangement uses TRBV5-1 and TRBJ2-4, with D perhaps matching TRBD1 (5 bases). This CDR3 region has 13 residues. Trimming removed 0 bases at V and 8 bases at J, with 9 bases between. Germline CDR1 and CDR2: SGHRS and YFSETQ. This CDR3 reads CASSLARGDIQYF. The CDR3 bases are TGCGCCAGCAGCTTGGCAAGGGGTGACATTCAGTACTTC.

The chain employs TRBV4-3 and TRBJ2-7; weak D call: TRBD2 (6 bases). The V end was cut by 0 bases, the J end by 1 base, with 13 bases between. There are 16 residues in the CDR3. Germline V CDR1 and CDR2: LGHNA, YSLEER. CDR3 DNA: TGCGCCAGCAGCCAAGAAGGAGCGGCGGGATCCTACGAGCAGTACTTC. Amino acids: CASSQEGAAGSYEQYF.

The gene calls are TRBV9 and TRBJ2-3, with TRBD2 matching 10 bases. The CDR3 contains 15 residues. With V trimmed by 3 bases and J by 4 bases, 5 bases remained unmatched. CDR1 is SGDLS and CDR2 is YYNGEE in the germline V gene. The CDR3 loop reads CASSDLAGAADTQYF. In DNA form, the CDR3 reads TGTGCCAGCAGCGATCTAGCGGGAGCTGCAGATACGCAGTATTTT.

V and J are TRBV5-1 and TRBJ2-1; 9 bases map to TRBD2. Germline V gene sequence: CDR1 SGHRS, CDR2 YFSETQ. The CDR3 covers 16 residues. V trimming: 2 bases; J trimming: 9 bases; junction bases outside the gene matches: 12. The DNA of the CDR3 is TGCGCCAGCAGCTTTGGTTGGGCTAGCGGGAAACCTGAGCAGTTCTTC. Translated: CASSFGWASGKPEQFF.

The chain carries TRBV6-5 and TRBJ2-7, with a weak D call TRBD1 (6 bases). V was trimmed by 2 bases and J by 5 bases, leaving 13 bases between them. CDR3 length equals 14 residues. Germline assignment: CDR1 MNHEY and CDR2 SVGAGI. The CDR3 loop reads CASSYPGQLNEQYF. In DNA, the CDR3 is TGTGCCAGCAGTTACCCGGGACAATTAAACGAGCAGTACTTC.

The chain combines TRBV30 with TRBJ2-5; D possibly corresponds to TRBD2 (7 bases). The CDR3 is 13 amino acids. The germline V gene has CDR1 GTSNPN and CDR2 SVGIG (reference sequence). V was pared by 4 bases and J by 1 base, with 10 bases between. CDR3 residues: CAWTRGAQETQYF. The CDR3 DNA reads as TGTGCCTGGACCCGGGGGGCCCAAGAGACCCAGTACTTC.

The chain combines TRBV21-1 with TRBJ2-7; TRBD1, the D gene given by the table, was not confirmed from the DNA. TRBV21-1 is described as a pseudogene. The CDR3 totals 16 residues. Here the CDR3 DNA reads TGTGCCAGCAGCCAAGGACAATGCAGGGCTGCCTACGAGCAGTACTTC. It translates to CASSQGQCRAAYEQYF.

This chain connects TRBV18 to TRBJ2-1; 12 nucleotides line up with TRBD1. This CDR3 has 14 residues. CDR1 and CDR2 from the germline V gene are KGHSH and LQKENI. V shed 4 bases and J 9 bases; nucleotides not matched to a gene: 4. CDR3 protein: CASSLGTGGSEQFF. CDR3 in DNA: TGTGCCAGCTCACTAGGGACAGGGGGCAGTGAGCAGTTCTTC.

The chain links TRBV10-3 to TRBJ2-3, with TRBD2 identical over 8 bases. J was trimmed by 14 bases and V by 11 bases; bases with no gene match: 12. The CDR3 totals 11 residues. Germline V gene lookup returns CDR1 ENHRY and CDR2 SYGVKD. CDR3 in amino acids: CAAESGRVLYF. The CDR3, as DNA: TGTGCCGCGGAGAGCGGGAGAGTGCTGTATTTT.

The V and J genes are TRBV27 and TRBJ2-3; 11 bases match TRBD2. Germline V gene lookup returns CDR1 MNHEY and CDR2 SMNVEV (reference sequence). The CDR3 covers 15 residues. V was pared by 5 bases and J by 6 bases, with 7 bases of the junction left unmatched. This CDR3 reads CASSLTSGSTDTQYF. Here the CDR3 DNA reads TGTGCCAGCAGTCTCACTAGCGGGAGTACCGATACGCAGTATTTT.

V and J are TRBV28 and TRBJ1-1; D uncertain. The CDR3 has 15 residues. Between the trimmed V and J ends, which lost 5 bases and 2 bases, there was a span of 15 bases. CDR1 is MDHEN, CDR2 SYDVKM, per germline. CDR3 protein: CASSPHPVLNTEAFF. CDR3 sequence (DNA): TGTGCCAGCAGTCCCCACCCGGTCCTAAACACTGAAGCTTTCTTT.

The chain couples TRBV5-1 to TRBJ2-5; unclear D gene. V lost 2 bases to trimming and J lost 3 bases, with 8 bases between them. CDR3 length equals 13 residues. CDR1 SGHRS and CDR2 YFSETQ come from the germline V gene. The CDR3 DNA reads TGCGCCAGCAGCTTATACGGAGAAGAGACCCAGTACTTC. It is translated as CASSLYGEETQYF.

The rearrangement joins TRBV5-1 to TRBJ2-5; maybe TRBD1 (6 bases). The ends were cut back, 4 bases at V and 4 bases at J, with 14 bases in the middle. The CDR3 is made up of 14 amino acids. The germline CDR1 and CDR2 sequences are SGHRS and YFSETQ. The CDR3 reads CASSPTGIRETQYF. CDR3 in DNA: TGCGCCAGCAGCCCCACAGGGATTAGAGAGACCCAGTACTTC.

The chain links TRBV28 to TRBJ2-1, with TRBD2 matching over 8 bases. The CDR3 is 18 residues long. CDR1 and CDR2 (germline): MDHEN, SYDVKM. Trimming cost V 5 bases and J 2 bases; bases outside gene matches: 14. This chain's CDR3 is CASSTVPGLGAAYNEQFF. CDR3 DNA sequence: TGTGCCAGCAGTACCGTCCCGGGACTAGGCGCCGCCTACAATGAGCAGTTCTTC.

This clone was seen many times. The chain uses TRBV6-5 and TRBJ1-4; D might be TRBD1 (5 bases). Germline CDR1 is MNHEY and CDR2 is SVGAGI. CDR3 length: 15 residues. The V end was cut by 5 bases, the J end by 8 bases, with 18 bases between. The CDR3 sequence: CASSPGGLEVEKLFF. The CDR3 DNA reads as TGTGCCAGCAGTCCCGGGGGATTGGAGGTAGAAAAACTGTTTTTT.

The V gene is TRBV5-1, the J gene TRBJ1-2; 11 bases agree with TRBD1. This CDR3 comprises 14 residues. CDR1 is SGHRS, CDR2 YFSETQ, per germline. The J segment lost 5 bases and the V segment lost 5 bases, leaving 5 bases of the junction unmatched. The CDR3 spells CASRSGTGGYGYTF. Written as DNA, the CDR3 is TGCGCCAGCAGGTCCGGGACAGGGGGATATGGCTACACCTTC.

This chain uses TRBV7-2 with TRBJ1-2; D remains ambiguous. The CDR3 contains 13 residues. The germline CDR1 and CDR2 sequences are SGHTA and FQGNSA. Trimming shortened V by 5 bases and J by 8 bases, and 15 bases separated the two germline ends. The CDR3 bases are TGTGCCAGCAGCACTCGACAAGAGGGAGGCTACACCTTC. Translated: CASSTRQEGGYTF.

The chain recombines TRBV4-1 with TRBJ2-3; 8 bases map to TRBD2. V shed 2 bases, J shed 4 bases, and the junction held 20 bases outside the gene matches. The CDR3 runs to 20 residues. Germline assignment: CDR1 MGHRA and CDR2 YSYEKL. The CDR3 reads CASSQSPSGRFSQRPDTQYF. The CDR3 region has the DNA TGCGCCAGCAGCCAATCCCCTAGCGGGCGTTTTAGTCAACGCCCAGATACGCAGTATTTT.

The V call is TRBV27, the J call TRBJ2-2, with 11 bases matching TRBD1. The V gene end was trimmed by 7 bases and the J gene end by 5 bases; junction bases not matched to a gene: 6. This CDR3 has 15 amino acids. Germline assignment: CDR1 MNHEY and CDR2 SMNVEV (reference sequence). As DNA, the CDR3 is TGTGCCAGCACCAGGACAGGGGGCTGGACCGGGGAGCTGTTTTTT. Its translation is CASTRTGGWTGELFF.

This rearrangement joins TRBV5-4 to TRBJ1-1, with D perhaps TRBD1 (6 bases). From germline, CDR1 is SGHNT and CDR2 YYREEE (reference sequence). V was clipped by 1 base and J by 4 bases, with 11 bases between them. The length of the CDR3 is 14 residues. CDR3 in amino acids: CASSLFAGATEAFF. Written as DNA, the CDR3 is TGTGCCAGCAGCTTGTTCGCAGGGGCCACTGAAGCTTTCTTT.